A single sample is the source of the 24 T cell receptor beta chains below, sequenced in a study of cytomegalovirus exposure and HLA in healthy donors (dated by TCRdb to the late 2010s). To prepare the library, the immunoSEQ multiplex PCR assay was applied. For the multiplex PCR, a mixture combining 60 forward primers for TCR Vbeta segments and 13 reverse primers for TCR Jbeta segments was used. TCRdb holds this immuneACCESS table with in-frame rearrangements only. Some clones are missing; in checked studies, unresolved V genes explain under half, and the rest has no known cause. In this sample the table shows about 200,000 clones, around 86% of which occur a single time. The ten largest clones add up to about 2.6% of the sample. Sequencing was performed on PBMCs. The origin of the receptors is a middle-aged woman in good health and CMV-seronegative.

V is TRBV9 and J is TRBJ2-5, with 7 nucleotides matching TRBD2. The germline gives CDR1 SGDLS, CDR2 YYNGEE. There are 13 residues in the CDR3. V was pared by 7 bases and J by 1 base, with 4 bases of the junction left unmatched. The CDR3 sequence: CASGGDPQETQYF. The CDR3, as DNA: TGTGCCAGCGGGGGGGATCCCCAAGAGACCCAGTACTTC.

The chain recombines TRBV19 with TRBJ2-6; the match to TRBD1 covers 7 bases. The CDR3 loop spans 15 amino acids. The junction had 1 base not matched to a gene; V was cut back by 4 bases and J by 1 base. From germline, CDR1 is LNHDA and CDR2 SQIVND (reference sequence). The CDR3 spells CASSKGASGANVLTF. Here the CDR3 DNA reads TGTGCCAGTAGTAAGGGGGCTTCTGGGGCCAACGTCCTGACTTTC.

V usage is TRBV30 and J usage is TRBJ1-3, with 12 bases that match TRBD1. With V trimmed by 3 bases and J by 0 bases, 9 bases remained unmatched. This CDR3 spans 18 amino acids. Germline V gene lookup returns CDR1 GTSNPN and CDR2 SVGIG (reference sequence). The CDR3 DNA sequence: TGTGCCTGGAGGGGACAGGGGGCGAGCCCTGACTCTGGAAACACCATATATTTT. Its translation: CAWRGQGASPDSGNTIYF. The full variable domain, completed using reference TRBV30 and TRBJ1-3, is SQTIHQWPATLVQPVGSPLSLECTVEGTSNPNLYWYRQAAGRGLQLLFYSVGIGQISSEVPQNLSASRPQDRQFILSSKKLLLSDSGFYLCAWRGQGASPDSGNTIYFGEGSWLTVV.

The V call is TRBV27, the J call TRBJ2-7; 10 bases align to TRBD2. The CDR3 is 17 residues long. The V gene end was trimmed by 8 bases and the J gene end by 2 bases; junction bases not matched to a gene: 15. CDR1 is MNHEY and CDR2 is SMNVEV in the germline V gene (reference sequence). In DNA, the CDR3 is TGTGCCAGCTCCCGGAGGCTAGCGGGAGTATCGACCTACGAGCAGTACTTC. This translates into CASSRRLAGVSTYEQYF.

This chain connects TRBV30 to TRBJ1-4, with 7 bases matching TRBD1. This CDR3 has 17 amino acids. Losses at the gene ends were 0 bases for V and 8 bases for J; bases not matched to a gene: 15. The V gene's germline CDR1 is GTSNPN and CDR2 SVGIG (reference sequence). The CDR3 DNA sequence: TGTGCCTGGAGTGTGCCCCTTCTACAGGGGCCGAGGGAAAAACTGTTTTTT. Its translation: CAWSVPLLQGPREKLFF.

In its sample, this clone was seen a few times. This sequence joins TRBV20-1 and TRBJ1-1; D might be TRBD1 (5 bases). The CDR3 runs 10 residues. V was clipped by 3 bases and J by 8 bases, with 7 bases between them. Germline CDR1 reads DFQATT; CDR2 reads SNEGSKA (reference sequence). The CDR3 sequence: CSASGGEAFF. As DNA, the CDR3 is TGCAGTGCTAGCGGGGGAGAAGCTTTCTTT.

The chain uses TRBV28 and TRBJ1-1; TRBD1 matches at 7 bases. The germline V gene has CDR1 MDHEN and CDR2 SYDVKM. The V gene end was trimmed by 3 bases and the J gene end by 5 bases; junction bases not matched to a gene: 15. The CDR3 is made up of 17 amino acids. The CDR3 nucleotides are TGTGCCAGCAGTTTTTGGAACTTTGGGGGACAGAATACTGAAGCTTTCTTT. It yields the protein CASSFWNFGGQNTEAFF.

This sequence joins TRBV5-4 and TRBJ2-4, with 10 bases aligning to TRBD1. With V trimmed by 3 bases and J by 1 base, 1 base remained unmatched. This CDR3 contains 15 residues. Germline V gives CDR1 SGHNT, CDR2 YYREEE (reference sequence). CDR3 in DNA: TGTGCCAGCAGCTGGGGACAGGGGGCCAAAAACATTCAGTACTTC. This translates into CASSWGQGAKNIQYF.

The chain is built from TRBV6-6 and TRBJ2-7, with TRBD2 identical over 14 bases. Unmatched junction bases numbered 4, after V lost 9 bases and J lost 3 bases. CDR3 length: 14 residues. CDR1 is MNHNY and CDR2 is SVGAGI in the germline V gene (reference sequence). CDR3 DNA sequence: TGTGCCAGTTCCGGACTAGCGGGAGGCTACGAGCAGTACTTC. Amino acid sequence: CASSGLAGGYEQYF.

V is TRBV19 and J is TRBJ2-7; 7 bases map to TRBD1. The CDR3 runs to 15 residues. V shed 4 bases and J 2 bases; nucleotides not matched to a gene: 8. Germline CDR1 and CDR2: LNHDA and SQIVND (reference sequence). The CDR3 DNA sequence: TGTGCCAGTAGTACACCGACAGGGCCCCCCTACGAGCAGTACTTC. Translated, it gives CASSTPTGPPYEQYF.

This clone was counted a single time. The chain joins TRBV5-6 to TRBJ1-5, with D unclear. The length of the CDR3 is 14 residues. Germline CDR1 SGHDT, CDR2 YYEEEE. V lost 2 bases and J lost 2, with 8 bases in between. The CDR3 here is CASSLTGGNQPQHF. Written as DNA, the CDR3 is TGTGCCAGCAGCTTAACCGGAGGCAATCAGCCCCAGCATTTT.

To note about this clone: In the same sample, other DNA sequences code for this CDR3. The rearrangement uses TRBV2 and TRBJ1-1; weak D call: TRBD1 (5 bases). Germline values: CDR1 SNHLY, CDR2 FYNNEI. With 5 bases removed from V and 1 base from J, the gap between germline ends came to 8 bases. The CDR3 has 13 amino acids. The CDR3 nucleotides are TGTGCCAGCAGTCTGACAGAGAACACTGAAGCTTTCTTT. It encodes CASSLTENTEAFF. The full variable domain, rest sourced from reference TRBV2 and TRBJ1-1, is EPEVTQTPSHQVTQMGQEVILRCVPISNHLYFYWYRQILGQKVEFLVSFYNNEISEKSEIFDDQFSVERPDGSNFTLKIRSTKLEDSAMYFCASSLTENTEAFFGQGTRLTVV.

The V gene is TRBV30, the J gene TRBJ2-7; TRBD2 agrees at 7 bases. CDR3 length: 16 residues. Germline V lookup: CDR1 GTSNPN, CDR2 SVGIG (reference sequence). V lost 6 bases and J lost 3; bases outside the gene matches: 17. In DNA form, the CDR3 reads TGTGCCTGCACCACTATACCGGGACTAACGAGCTACGAGCAGTACTTC. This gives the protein CACTTIPGLTSYEQYF.

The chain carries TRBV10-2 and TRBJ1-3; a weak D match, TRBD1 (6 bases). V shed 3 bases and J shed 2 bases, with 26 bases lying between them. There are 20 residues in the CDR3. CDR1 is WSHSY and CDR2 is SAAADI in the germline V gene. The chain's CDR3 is CASSDPYNPGQRLPGNTIYF. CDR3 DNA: TGCGCCAGCAGTGACCCCTACAACCCGGGACAACGTTTGCCTGGAAACACCATATATTTT.

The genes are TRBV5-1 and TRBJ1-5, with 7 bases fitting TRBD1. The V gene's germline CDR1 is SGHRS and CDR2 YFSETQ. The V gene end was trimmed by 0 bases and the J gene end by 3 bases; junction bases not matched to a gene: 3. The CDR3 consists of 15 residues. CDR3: CASSLDRGSNQPQHF. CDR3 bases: TGCGCCAGCAGCTTGGACAGGGGATCCAATCAGCCCCAGCATTTT.

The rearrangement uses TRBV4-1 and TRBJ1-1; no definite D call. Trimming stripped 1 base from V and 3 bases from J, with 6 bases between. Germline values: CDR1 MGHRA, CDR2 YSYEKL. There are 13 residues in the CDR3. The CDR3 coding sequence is TGCGCCAGCAGCCAAGGTTCCTACACTGAAGCTTTCTTT. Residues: CASSQGSYTEAFF.

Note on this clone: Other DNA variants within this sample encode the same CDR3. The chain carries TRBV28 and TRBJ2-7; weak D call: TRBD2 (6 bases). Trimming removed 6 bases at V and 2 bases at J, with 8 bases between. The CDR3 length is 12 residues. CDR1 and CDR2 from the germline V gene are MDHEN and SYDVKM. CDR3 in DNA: TGTGCCAGCAGCCCGGGAGCCTACGAGCAGTACTTC. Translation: CASSPGAYEQYF.

The CDR3 is CASSLSFRVYEQFF. In DNA, the CDR3 is TGTGCCAGCAGTTTAAGTTTCAGGGTTTATGAGCAGTTCTTC. This chain links TRBV28 with TRBJ2-1, with D possibly matching TRBD1 (5 bases). With 2 bases removed from V and 8 bases from J, the gap between germline ends came to 13 bases. The CDR3 totals 14 residues. CDR1 MDHEN and CDR2 SYDVKM come from the germline V gene.

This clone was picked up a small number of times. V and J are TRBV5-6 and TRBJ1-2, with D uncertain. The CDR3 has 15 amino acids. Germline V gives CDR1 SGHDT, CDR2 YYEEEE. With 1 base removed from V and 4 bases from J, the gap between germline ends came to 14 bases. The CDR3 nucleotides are TGTGCCAGCAGCTTGTACCGAGCAGGATCCTATGGCTACACCTTC. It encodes CASSLYRAGSYGYTF.

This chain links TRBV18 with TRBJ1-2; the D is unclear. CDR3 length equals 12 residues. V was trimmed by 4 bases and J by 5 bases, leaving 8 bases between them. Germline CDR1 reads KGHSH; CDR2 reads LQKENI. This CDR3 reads CASSLLDYGYTF. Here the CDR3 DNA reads TGTGCCAGCTCACTTCTAGATTATGGCTACACCTTC.

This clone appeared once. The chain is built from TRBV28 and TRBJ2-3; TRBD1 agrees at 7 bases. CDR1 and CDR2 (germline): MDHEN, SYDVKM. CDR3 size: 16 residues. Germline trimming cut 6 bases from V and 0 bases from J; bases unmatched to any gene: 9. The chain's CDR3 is CASSPHGTVSTDTQYF. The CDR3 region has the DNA TGTGCCAGCAGCCCCCACGGGACAGTGAGCACAGATACGCAGTATTTT. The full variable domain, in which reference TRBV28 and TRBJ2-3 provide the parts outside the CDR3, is DVKVTQSSRYLVKRTGEKVFLECVQDMDHENMFWYRQDPGLGLRLIYFSYDVKMKEKGDIPEGYSVSREKKERFSLILESASTNQTSMYLCASSPHGTVSTDTQYFGPGTRLTVL.

Here the CDR3 DNA reads TGCAGCGTCCTCTGGGCCCCTGGAAGGGAGACCCAGTACTTC. Amino acid sequence: CSVLWAPGRETQYF. The rearrangement links TRBV29-1 to TRBJ2-5; D is undetermined. V gave up 6 bases and J gave up 5 bases, with 19 bases separating them. The germline V gene encodes CDR1 SQVTM and CDR2 ANQGSEA. The CDR3 loop spans 14 amino acids.

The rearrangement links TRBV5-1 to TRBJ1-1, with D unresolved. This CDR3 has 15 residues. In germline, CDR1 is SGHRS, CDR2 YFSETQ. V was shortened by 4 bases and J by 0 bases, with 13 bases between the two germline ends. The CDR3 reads CASSQTPVVNTEAFF. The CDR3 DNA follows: TGCGCCAGCAGCCAAACTCCGGTAGTGAACACTGAAGCTTTCTTT.

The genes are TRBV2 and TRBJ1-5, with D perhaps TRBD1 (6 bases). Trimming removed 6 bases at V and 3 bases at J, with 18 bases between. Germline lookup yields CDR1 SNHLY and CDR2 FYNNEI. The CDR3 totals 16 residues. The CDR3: CASRLGAGNSNQPQHF. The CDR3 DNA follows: TGTGCCAGCAGGCTGGGGGCAGGGAATTCCAATCAGCCCCAGCATTTT.